This T cell receptor (beta chain) was recovered during a study of human thymus T cells. Whole-study findings and limits: Thymic as well as blood repertoires seemed to favor certain V and J genes unevenly.

Points on this clone: Its antigen is unknown.

The CDR3 runs to 14 residues. Looked up from germline, CDR1 is SGHTA and CDR2 is FQGNSA. Losses at the gene ends were 2 bases for V and 3 bases for J; bases not matched to a gene: 4. Repertoires were generated with immunoSEQ multiplex PCR, while TCRdb's copy carries only in-frame clones and drops some. The repertoire holds approximately 46,000 clones, with more than 85% as singletons. Corrective surgery for congenital heart defects was being performed on the healthy Finnish infants who served as donors. Genomic DNA was extracted from every available blood leukocyte. The J gene is TRBJ2-7, the V gene TRBV7-2; 7 positions agree with TRBD2. The sequence was collected from a girl in the first two years of life with a congenital heart defect but otherwise immunologically healthy. The sample consisted of blood. The CDR3 DNA sequence: TGTGCCAGCAGCTTATGGGGGGGTGGCTACGAGCAGTACTTC. Protein: CASSLWGGGYEQYF.